These 29 T cell receptor beta chains came from one sample sequenced in a study of blood T cell repertoires in COVID-19 (dated by TCRdb to about 2020). The receptor library was made with the immunoSEQ multiplex PCR assay. TCRdb holds this immuneACCESS table with in-frame rearrangements only. Some clones are missing; in checked studies, unresolved V genes explain under half, and the rest has no known cause. The sample table holds roughly 180,000 clones, of which approximately 84% were seen once. Together, the top ten hold 7.7% of the sample. The sample comprised peripheral blood. The receptors originated from a middle-aged man who had recovered from COVID-19.

This chain connects TRBV5-6 to TRBJ1-3; no firm D call. The CDR3 is made up of 13 amino acids. CDR1 and CDR2 from the germline V gene are SGHDT and YYEEEE. V shed 5 bases and J shed 0 bases, with 6 bases lying between them. CDR3 sequence: CASRFRSGNTIYF. Here the CDR3 DNA reads TGTGCCAGCAGGTTTCGCTCTGGAAACACCATATATTTT.

This clone turned up a few times. DNA of the CDR3: TGTGCCAGCAGCCCCCCCCCAGGTTTGGATGGCTACACCTTC. Translating gives CASSPPPGLDGYTF. This rearrangement joins TRBV5-6 to TRBJ1-2; no firm D call. The CDR3 is 14 residues long. Looked up from germline, CDR1 is SGHDT and CDR2 is YYEEEE. V gave up 4 bases and J gave up 6 bases, with 16 bases separating them. Filled out from reference TRBV5-6 and TRBJ1-2, the complete variable domain reads DAGVTQSPTHLIKTRGQQVTLRCSPKSGHDTVSWYQQALGQGPQFIFQYYEEEERQRGNFPDRFSGHQFPNYSSELNVNALLLGDSALYLCASSPPPGLDGYTFGSGTRLTVV.

The chain recombines TRBV28 with TRBJ1-6; 8 bases are a match to TRBD1. The CDR3 loop spans 16 amino acids. V dropped 5 bases and J dropped 10; count of bases not matched to a gene: 13. Germline V gene lookup returns CDR1 MDHEN and CDR2 SYDVKM. CDR3 DNA: TGTGCCAGCAGTCCTCCTAACCGGGACAGGCGGTCACCCCTCCACTTT. Its protein is CASSPPNRDRRSPLHF. The variable domain in full, completed from reference TRBV28 and TRBJ1-6, reads DVKVTQSSRYLVKRTGEKVFLECVQDMDHENMFWYRQDPGLGLRLIYFSYDVKMKEKGDIPEGYSVSREKKERFSLILESASTNQTSMYLCASSPPNRDRRSPLHFGNGTRLTVT.

The J gene is TRBJ1-2, the V gene TRBV11-1; D is undetermined. The germline V and J ends were trimmed by 1 base and 4 bases, with 10 bases remaining between them. The CDR3 contains 14 residues. Looked up from germline, CDR1 is SGHAT and CDR2 is FQDESV (reference sequence). CDR3 protein: CASSLDDVSYGYTF. In DNA, the CDR3 is TGTGCCAGCAGCTTAGATGATGTCAGCTATGGCTACACCTTC.

This chain connects TRBV5-1 to TRBJ2-1; 7 bases fit TRBD2. V was pared by 3 bases and J by 5 bases, with 8 bases of the junction left unmatched. Per germline, CDR1 SGHRS and CDR2 YFSETQ. The CDR3 has 15 amino acids. This CDR3 is CASSSTSSGNNEQFF. CDR3 in DNA: TGCGCCAGCAGCTCGACCTCTAGCGGAAACAATGAGCAGTTCTTC.

This rearrangement joins TRBV7-8 to TRBJ2-7, with TRBD1 matching 7 bases. CDR1 is SGHVS, CDR2 FQNEAQ, per germline. The CDR3 is 14 amino acids. V lost 10 bases and J lost 0; bases outside the gene matches: 9. Here the CDR3 DNA reads TGTGCCACCCACCGGGACAGACACTCCTACGAGCAGTACTTC. This sequence encodes CATHRDRHSYEQYF.

CDR3 nucleotides: TGTGCCAGCAGCTTGGTTGGCAGTATGAACACTGAAGCTTTCTTT. It codes for CASSLVGSMNTEAFF. V is TRBV5-6 and J is TRBJ1-1; no clear D gene. V was cut by 0 bases and J by 0 bases, with 9 bases left in between. The germline CDR1 and CDR2 sequences are SGHDT and YYEEEE. The CDR3 runs 15 residues.

In regard to this clone: Sequence at one end of the junction differs from germline and may be a read error. The rearrangement joins TRBV12-3 or TRBV12-4 to TRBJ2-7; possible D gene TRBD2, 6 bases. The CDR3 length is 11 residues. The CDR3 nucleotides read TGTGCCAGCAGTAACGCGGGATCGTTTCACTTC. Translated, it gives CASSNAGSFHF.

The V gene is TRBV15, the J gene TRBJ2-5; D gene uncertain. There are 13 residues in the CDR3. V lost 1 base to trimming and J lost 3 bases, with 6 bases between them. Looked up from germline, CDR1 is LNHNV and CDR2 is YYDKDF (reference sequence). CDR3 loop: CATSRGQEETQYF. Written as DNA, the CDR3 is TGTGCCACCAGCAGAGGACAAGAAGAGACCCAGTACTTC.

This chain links TRBV28 with TRBJ2-2; no clear D. The length of the CDR3 is 11 residues. CDR1 is MDHEN and CDR2 is SYDVKM in the germline V gene. V was cut by 6 bases and J by 7 bases, with 6 bases left in between. In nucleotides, the CDR3 is TGTGCCAGCAGCCCCTACGGGGAGCTGTTTTTT. Translating gives CASSPYGELFF.

This chain joins TRBV4-1 and TRBJ1-1; D might be TRBD1 (5 bases). The germline CDR1 and CDR2 sequences are MGHRA and YSYEKL. CDR3 length: 16 amino acids. Trimming took off 4 bases at V and 9 bases at J, with 24 bases between the two ends. The CDR3 here is CASSRTNQQGPLKAFF. The DNA for the CDR3 is TGCGCCAGCAGCCGTACAAATCAGCAGGGCCCCCTGAAAGCTTTCTTT.

The chain carries TRBV11-2 and TRBJ2-1; D gene ambiguous. Per germline, CDR1 SGHAT and CDR2 FQNNGV. The CDR3 is 14 amino acids. Trimming left V 4 bases short and J 0 bases short, with 7 bases between. The CDR3 sequence is CASSYPGSYNEQFF. The CDR3 nucleotides read TGTGCCAGCAGCTACCCCGGCTCCTACAATGAGCAGTTCTTC.

This chain links TRBV4-1 with TRBJ1-1, with 9 bases lining up with TRBD1. The V segment lost 4 bases and the J segment 4 bases; nucleotides outside the gene matches: 7. CDR1 and CDR2 from the germline V gene are MGHRA and YSYEKL. CDR3 length: 15 amino acids. Written as DNA, the CDR3 is TGCGCCAGCAGCCCAAGCCGGACAGGGGCCACTGAAGCTTTCTTT. Protein: CASSPSRTGATEAFF.

The V call is TRBV18, the J call TRBJ1-2; 7 nucleotides line up with TRBD1. Trimming cost V 3 bases and J 3 bases; bases outside gene matches: 10. Germline V lookup: CDR1 KGHSH, CDR2 LQKENI. This CDR3 comprises 16 residues. This CDR3 is CASSPLTGLGHYGYTF. CDR3 bases: TGTGCCAGCTCACCGCTGACAGGGTTGGGTCACTATGGCTACACCTTC.

The chain employs TRBV7-2 and TRBJ2-7; D is perhaps TRBD1 (5 bases). The V end lost 0 bases, the J end lost 3 bases, and 12 bases lay between the germline ends. CDR3 length: 15 residues. Germline CDR1 reads SGHTA; CDR2 reads FQGNSA. The CDR3 bases are TGTGCCAGCAGCTTAGCCGGACACAGTAGCTACGAGCAGTACTTC. Its translation is CASSLAGHSSYEQYF.

The genes are TRBV5-8 and TRBJ2-1; D perhaps matches TRBD1 (6 bases). CDR3 length: 14 residues. From germline, CDR1 is SGHTS and CDR2 YDEGEE. Deletions cut 4 bases from V and 10 bases from J, with 18 bases between. Here the CDR3 DNA reads TGTGCCAGCAGCCCCAAAGCACAGGGCCTCGAGCAGTTCTTC. Translated: CASSPKAQGLEQFF.

In its sample, this clone was seen a few times. The chain has TRBV27 and TRBJ2-3, with no clear D. CDR1 and CDR2 (germline): MNHEY, SMNVEV (reference sequence). V was shortened by 0 bases and J by 3 bases, with 4 bases between the two germline ends. This CDR3 is built from 13 residues. For the CDR3, the DNA is TGTGCCAGCAGTTTATCCCGGACAGATACGCAGTATTTT. Residues: CASSLSRTDTQYF.

The CDR3: CASSLGGQRYRAFF. The CDR3 DNA reads as TGTGCCAGCAGCTTAGGAGGTCAGCGGTATAGAGCTTTCTTT. This sequence joins TRBV7-9 and TRBJ1-1; D gene ambiguous. The CDR3 contains 14 residues. The germline CDR1 and CDR2 sequences are SEHNR and FQNEAQ (reference sequence). The V end was cut by 1 base, the J end by 10 bases, with 16 bases between.

The chain recombines TRBV30 with TRBJ2-5; a weak D match, TRBD1 (6 bases). This CDR3 contains 15 residues. CDR1 is GTSNPN and CDR2 is SVGIG in the germline V gene (reference sequence). V lost 2 bases, J lost 2 bases, and 15 bases lay in between. The CDR3 sequence is CAWSTGQGPQETQYF. In DNA form, the CDR3 reads TGTGCCTGGAGTACGGGTCAGGGGCCTCAAGAGACCCAGTACTTC.

This chain connects TRBV13 to TRBJ1-1; 8 bases match TRBD1. The CDR3 length is 17 residues. V shed 0 bases, J shed 2 bases, and the junction held 8 bases outside the gene matches. Germline V lookup: CDR1 PRHDT, CDR2 FYEKMQ (reference sequence). The CDR3 loop reads CASSLGGQGWLNTEAFF. Here the CDR3 DNA reads TGTGCCAGCAGCTTAGGCGGACAGGGTTGGTTAAACACTGAAGCTTTCTTT.

This chain connects TRBV4-2 to TRBJ1-2, with 12 bases matching TRBD1. The CDR3 has 16 amino acids. Germline V CDR1 and CDR2: LGHNA, YNFKEQ. With V trimmed by 1 base and J by 10 bases, 10 bases remained unmatched. CDR3 bases: TGTGCCAGCAGCCAAGTGAGCCCCGGGACAGGGGGCGACTACACCTTC. Protein product: CASSQVSPGTGGDYTF.

The gene calls are TRBV5-5 and TRBJ2-7; 7 bases match TRBD2. Germline V gene data show CDR1 as SGHKS and CDR2 as YYEKEE (reference sequence). V gave up 9 bases and J gave up 2 bases; unmatched junction bases: 11. CDR3 size: 14 residues. The CDR3 here is CATKASGGAYEQYF. The CDR3 DNA reads as TGTGCCACCAAGGCGTCGGGGGGAGCCTACGAGCAGTACTTC.

J is TRBJ2-3 and V is TRBV27; no clear D gene. With 4 bases removed from V and 5 bases from J, the gap between germline ends came to 10 bases. The germline V gene encodes CDR1 MNHEY and CDR2 SMNVEV (reference sequence). CDR3 length: 13 amino acids. The CDR3: CASSSAVGDTQYF. DNA of the CDR3: TGTGCCAGCAGTTCTGCGGTTGGAGATACGCAGTATTTT.

V and J are TRBV7-2 and TRBJ1-2; TRBD1 matches at 9 bases. From germline, CDR1 is SGHTA and CDR2 FQGNSA. J lost 4 bases, V lost 1 base, and 10 bases had no gene match. This CDR3 is built from 17 residues. CDR3 in DNA: TGTGCCAGCAGCTTAGTGGGTGGGGGACAGGGCCCCTATGGCTACACCTTC. It is translated as CASSLVGGGQGPYGYTF. Supplemented by reference TRBV7-2 and TRBJ1-2, the full variable domain reads GAGVSQSPSNKVTEKGKDVELRCDPISGHTALYWYRQSLGQGLEFLIYFQGNSAPDKSGLPSDRFSAERTGGSVSTLTIQRTQQEDSAVYLCASSLVGGGQGPYGYTFGSGTRLTVV.

The V gene is TRBV4-3, the J gene TRBJ2-3; 7 bases agree with TRBD2. V was clipped by 0 bases and J by 0 bases; unmatched bases: 3. CDR3 length: 16 amino acids. Germline V gene sequence: CDR1 LGHNA, CDR2 YSLEER. Written as DNA, the CDR3 is TGCGCCAGCAGCCAAGATCCAGCGGGAAGCACAGATACGCAGTATTTT. It specifies CASSQDPAGSTDTQYF.

V gene TRBV4-1 combines with J gene TRBJ1-5; the match to TRBD1 covers 8 bases. Germline-derived CDR1 and CDR2 are MGHRA and YSYEKL. The V gene end was trimmed by 0 bases and the J gene end by 6 bases; junction bases not matched to a gene: 4. The CDR3 runs 15 residues. The CDR3 coding sequence is TGCGCCAGCAGCCAAGATGACAGGGGAGGTCAGCCCCAGCATTTT. It codes for CASSQDDRGGQPQHF.

V and J are TRBV4-3 and TRBJ1-2; 7 positions match TRBD1. This CDR3 is built from 16 residues. The ends lost 0 bases at V and 0 bases at J; junction bases unmatched: 4. Germline V gene sequence: CDR1 LGHNA, CDR2 YSLEER. CDR3 residues: CASSQDRQGANYGYTF. The CDR3 nucleotides are TGCGCCAGCAGCCAAGATCGCCAGGGGGCTAACTATGGCTACACCTTC.

This chain connects TRBV7-2 to TRBJ2-3; TRBD1 agrees at 8 bases. After removal of 4 bases from V and 1 base from J, the junction contained 4 bases not matched to a gene. The CDR3 spans 15 residues. CDR1 and CDR2 from the germline V gene are SGHTA and FQGNSA. Written as DNA, the CDR3 is TGTGCCAGCAGCTCATCGGGACAGGGCACAGATACGCAGTATTTT. Protein product: CASSSSGQGTDTQYF.

The V gene is TRBV7-8, the J gene TRBJ2-5; D not certain. The CDR3 has 14 amino acids. V lost 1 base to trimming and J lost 5 bases, with 11 bases between them. CDR1 is SGHVS, CDR2 FQNEAQ, per germline. DNA of the CDR3: TGTGCCAGCAGCTTAGAAGGCGGCGCGGAGACCCAGTACTTC. This gives the protein CASSLEGGAETQYF. Filled out from reference TRBV7-8 and TRBJ2-5, the complete variable domain reads GAGVSQSPRYKVAKRGQDVALRCDPISGHVSLFWYQQALGQGPEFLTYFQNEAQLDKSGLPSDRFFAERPEGSVSTLKIQRTQQEDSAVYLCASSLEGGAETQYFGPGTRLLVL.